Sequencing of this T cell receptor (beta chain) was carried out in a study of cytomegalovirus exposure and HLA in healthy donors. Study conclusions and caveats: Most of the TCR beta V segments (in an earlier analysis) were productive either about 87% or about 30% of the time.

From germline, CDR1 is SEHNR and CDR2 FQNEAQ (reference sequence). This CDR3 region has 14 residues. V was pared by 4 bases and J by 4 bases, with 13 bases between. PCR employed 60 Vbeta and 13 Jbeta primers. The method was immunoSEQ multiplex PCR; TCRdb's version includes in-frame clones alone and lacks a portion of them. The data show 190,000 or so clones, with 70% to 80% seen just once and approximately 0.4% held by the top ten. On this clone: What it binds is not known.

The receptor was derived from a male donor in good health and CMV-seropositive. Sequences were obtained from PBMCs. This rearrangement joins TRBV7-9 to TRBJ1-1; D remains unclear. Written as DNA, the CDR3 is TGTGCCAGCAGCTCGCAGTTATCTGGCACTGAAGCTTTCTTT. This codes for CASSSQLSGTEAFF.